A selection of T cell receptor beta chains follows, all from one sample in a study of T cells in Graves' hyperthyroidism and ophthalmopathy. TCRdb itself ran the multiplex PCR reads through MiXCR, one entry per CDR3 protein. Among roughly 750,000 distinct CDR3 sequences listed, 15% to 20% were seen once. Sequencing was done on a sample of blood. The origin of the receptors is a young man with Graves' hyperthyroidism. Each CDR3 is given with its conserved first and last residue. Each record gives: CDR3 length, V gene, D gene, J gene, clone size, CDR3 DNA, CDR3 protein. The D gene is left open where the match is weak. Clone size is given for some rows only: seen once, a few or many times, or a class if the clone is expanded.

15	TRBV29-1	TRBD1	TRBJ1-1	many	TGCAGCGTTGAAGGGACAGGGGGCGCGTACACTGAAGCTTTCTTT	CSVEGTGGAYTEAFF
13	TRBV12-3/TRBV12-4	.	TRBJ2-1	few	TGTGCCAGCAGTTTTCTCGGAGGGTATGAGCAGTTCTTC	CASSFLGGYEQFF
16	TRBV4-1	.	TRBJ1-1	few	TGCGCCAGCAGCCAAGAGCGGCGCAGAATGAACACTGAAGCTTTCTTT	CASSQERRRMNTEAFF
16	TRBV6-1	.	TRBJ2-2	few	TGTGCCAGCAGTGAAGGGGACCCGGAGCAGGGCGGGGAGCTGTTTTTT	CASSEGDPEQGGELFF
15	TRBV27	.	TRBJ1-2	.	TGTGCCAGCAGTCCCAGGACCCCGGCGGGCTATGGCTACACCTTC	CASSPRTPAGYGYTF
16	TRBV28	TRBD2	TRBJ2-1	many	TGTGCCAGCAGTTCCTTAGCGGGGAGCTCCTACAATGAGCAGTTCTTC	CASSSLAGSSYNEQFF
14	TRBV2	.	TRBJ2-7	many	TGTGCCCTCAGTCCTAAAGGTGAAACTTACGAGCAGTACTTC	CALSPKGETYEQYF
16	TRBV27	TRBD2	TRBJ2-1	.	TGTGCCAGCAGTCTGGGGACTAGCGGGAAATACAATGAGCAGTTCTTC	CASSLGTSGKYNEQFF
17	TRBV28	.	TRBJ2-7	many	TGTGCCAGCGCCTCTAGGGCCAGGGATAGAGCCTTGTACGAGCAGTACTTC	CASASRARDRALYEQYF
15	TRBV20-1	TRBD2	TRBJ2-3	.	TGCAGTGCTACTGGGACTAGCGGGAGGACATATACGCAGTATTTT	CSATGTSGRTYTQYF
17	TRBV4-1	TRBD2	TRBJ2-1	.	TGCGCCAGCAGCCAATGGGGACTAGCGGGAGTGGTAAATGAGCAGTTCTTC	CASSQWGLAGVVNEQFF
16	TRBV28	.	TRBJ2-7	many	TGTGCCAGCAGTCCAGCCAAAAGGGCGGGTTCCTACGAGCAGTACTTC	CASSPAKRAGSYEQYF
16	TRBV15	TRBD1	TRBJ1-2	few	TGTGCCACCAGCAGAGATCGGCCAGGACAGGGTGGGAGCTACACCTTC	CATSRDRPGQGGSYTF
14	TRBV12-3/TRBV12-4	.	TRBJ2-3	many	TGTGCCAGCAGTTTGGTCATTAACACAGATACGCAGTATTTT	CASSLVINTDTQYF
13	TRBV29-1	TRBD1	TRBJ2-5	.	TGCAGCACGGGGTTGGGACAGCAAGAGACCCAGTACTTC	CSTGLGQQETQYF
14	TRBV10-3	.	TRBJ1-1	few	TGTGCCATCAGTCCGTCGGACAGATACACTGAAGCTTTCTTT	CAISPSDRYTEAFF
15	TRBV20-1	TRBD2	TRBJ2-1	few	TGCAGTGCTAGACGACTAGCGGGAGTGGGCGATGAGCAGTTCTTC	CSARRLAGVGDEQFF
11	TRBV30	.	TRBJ2-5	many	TGTGCCTGGAGTTCGGCGGGGACCCAGTACTTC	CAWSSAGTQYF
15	TRBV30	.	TRBJ2-7	once	TGTGCCTGGAGTGTATCGACTCTAGGCCGGGTCGAGCAGTACTTC	CAWSVSTLGRVEQYF
14	TRBV7-2	.	TRBJ1-5	.	TGTGCCAGCAGCTTAGATGGGGCCTATCAGCCCCAGCATTTT	CASSLDGAYQPQHF
13	TRBV28	.	TRBJ2-7	.	TGTGCCAGCAATGGTGGTTTCTCCTACGAGCAGTACTTC	CASNGGFSYEQYF
16	TRBV5-1	.	TRBJ2-3	.	TGCGCCAGCAGCTTGGCAGCTAGGCGGAGCACAGATACGCAGTATTTT	CASSLAARRSTDTQYF
13	TRBV6-2/TRBV6-3	.	TRBJ2-3	.	TGTGCCAGCAGTTCCAGACAGTCAGATACGCAGTATTTT	CASSSRQSDTQYF
16	TRBV28	.	TRBJ2-2	few	TGTGCCAGCAGTTCCCGAAACACACTGAACACCGGGGAGCTGTTTTTT	CASSSRNTLNTGELFF
15	TRBV27	TRBD2	TRBJ2-7	many	TGTGCCAGCAGTCTTCGACTAGCGGGAACATACGAGCAGTACTTC	CASSLRLAGTYEQYF
15	TRBV6-4	TRBD2	TRBJ2-2	few	TGTGCCAGCAGTTACTTGACTAGCGGAACCGGGGAGCTGTTTTTT	CASSYLTSGTGELFF
15	TRBV27	TRBD1	TRBJ1-1	.	TGTGCCAGCGGCCCTCCGACAGGGGGGAACACTGAAGCTTTCTTT	CASGPPTGGNTEAFF
13	TRBV7-9	.	TRBJ2-5	few	TGTGCCGGGGGCGGGAGAGGCGAAGAGACCCAGTACTTC	CAGGGRGEETQYF
15	TRBV24-1	.	TRBJ2-2	.	TGTGCCACCAGTGATTTGATAAGGGGAGACGGGGAGCTGTTTTTT	CATSDLIRGDGELFF
13	TRBV10-3	TRBD1	TRBJ2-7	.	TGTGCCATCAGCAGACAGGGTGGGGGCGAGCAGTACTTC	CAISRQGGGEQYF
16	TRBV4-3	.	TRBJ2-1	many	TGCGCCAGCAGCCAAGATGGGGGGAGCTCCTACAATGAGCAGTTCTTC	CASSQDGGSSYNEQFF
15	TRBV28	.	TRBJ1-3	many	TGTGCCAGCAGTTTCATGCCCGGGGGCGGAAACACCATATATTTT	CASSFMPGGGNTIYF
16	TRBV19	.	TRBJ2-1	.	TGTGCCAGTAGTTCCCCCGGGCTCCGCTCCTACAATGAGCAGTTCTTC	CASSSPGLRSYNEQFF
14	TRBV5-1	.	TRBJ2-7	few	TGCGCCAGCAGCTTGCGTGTAGGATCCTACGAGCAGTACTTC	CASSLRVGSYEQYF